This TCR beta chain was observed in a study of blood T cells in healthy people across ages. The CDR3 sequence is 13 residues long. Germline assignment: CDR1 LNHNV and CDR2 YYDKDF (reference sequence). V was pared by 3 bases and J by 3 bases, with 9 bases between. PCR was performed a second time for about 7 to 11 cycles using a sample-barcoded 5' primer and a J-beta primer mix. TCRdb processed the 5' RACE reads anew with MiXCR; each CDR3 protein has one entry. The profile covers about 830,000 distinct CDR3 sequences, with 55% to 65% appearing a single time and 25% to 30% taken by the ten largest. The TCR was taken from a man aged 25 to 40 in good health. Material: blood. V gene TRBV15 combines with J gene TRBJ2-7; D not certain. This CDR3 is CATSRGHNYEQYF. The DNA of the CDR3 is TGTGCCACCAGCAGGGGCCATAACTACGAGCAGTACTTC.